This T cell receptor beta chain was recovered during a study of monozygotic twins with cystic fibrosis. Method: immunoSEQ multiplex PCR; TCRdb's copy keeps in-frame clones and lacks some. The repertoire consists of about 35,000 clones, with around 66% occurring once and the leading ten covering approximately 0.81%. About this clone itself: Its specificity is not known.

Between the trimmed V and J ends, which lost 7 bases and 7 bases, there was a span of 17 bases. CDR1 is SGHTA and CDR2 is FQGNSA in the germline V gene. The CDR3 totals 14 residues. Study findings and constraints: J usage was most co-twin-similar in 8 of 16 pairs, V in 13. Unrelated CF individuals shared fewer identical clonotypes than monozygotic CF twins. Clonality was generally low (median approximately 0.009), higher in the most severe patients.

The sequence was obtained from a girl aged 5-17 years with cystic fibrosis. J is TRBJ2-1 and V is TRBV7-2; tentative D call: TRBD2 (5 bases). The specimen was blood. CDR3 nucleotides: TGTGCCAGCACCGGAAAACTAGAGGTGAATGAGCAGTTCTTC. Amino acid sequence: CASTGKLEVNEQFF.